These T cell receptor beta chains were read from a single sample in a study of OX40 agonist ivuxolimab in advanced cancers. Repertoires were generated with immunoSEQ multiplex PCR, while TCRdb's copy carries only in-frame clones and drops some. Here the sample spans 82,000 or so clones, around 90% being singletons. The sample in question was CD4+ or CD8+ T cells sorted from blood, obtained in a trial of the OX40 agonist ivuxolimab. The receptors stem from an adult with an advanced solid tumor such as melanoma, head and neck, liver or kidney cancer. The CDR3 runs from the conserved cysteine through the conserved F or W. A D gene is named only where the DNA matches it firmly. Only part of the rows carry a size: once, few, many, or a class if the clone is expanded.

v_gene	abundance	d_gene	j_gene	CDR3aa	CDR3nt
TRBV7-2	.	.	TRBJ2-1	CASSSTAGYNEQFF	TGTGCCAGCAGCTCCACTGCGGGGTACAATGAGCAGTTCTTC
TRBV19	.	.	TRBJ1-2	CASSILSQDGYTF	TGTGCCAGTAGTATATTATCCCAGGATGGCTACACCTTC
TRBV5-1	.	.	TRBJ2-7	CASKTEAPSQREQYF	TGCGCCAGTAAGACAGAAGCCCCCTCTCAGCGGGAGCAGTACTTC
TRBV7-2	.	.	TRBJ2-2	CASSLNAIGELFF	TGTGCCAGCAGCTTAAATGCTATCGGGGAGCTGTTTTTT
TRBV11-2	.	TRBD1	TRBJ2-3	CASSQDRGTDTQYF	TGTGCCAGCAGCCAAGACAGGGGCACAGATACGCAGTATTTT
TRBV4-1	.	.	TRBJ1-1	CASSRIRENTEAFF	TGCGCCAGCAGCCGTATACGGGAGAACACTGAAGCTTTCTTT
TRBV28	.	TRBD2	TRBJ2-5	CASSTQGRAQETQYF	TGTGCCAGCAGTACCCAAGGGAGGGCGCAAGAGACCCAGTACTTC
TRBV4-1	.	.	TRBJ1-2	CASSLGTADGHGYTF	TGCGCCAGCAGCCTAGGGACCGCGGACGGTCATGGCTACACCTTC
TRBV21-1	.	.	TRBJ2-5	CASSKPRDLQETQYF	TGTGCCAGCAGCAAACCAAGGGACTTACAAGAGACCCAGTACTTC
TRBV5-1	.	.	TRBJ2-1	CASSLDRASHYNEQFF	TGCGCCAGCAGCTTGGACCGGGCATCTCACTACAATGAGCAGTTCTTC
TRBV7-8	.	TRBD2	TRBJ2-5	CASSLVQREGHRETQYF	TGTGCCAGCAGCTTAGTACAGCGGGAGGGCCACCGAGAGACCCAGTACTTC
TRBV5-1	few	TRBD2	TRBJ2-3	CASSLRLAGGTDTQYF	TGCGCCAGCAGCCTGCGACTAGCGGGGGGCACAGATACGCAGTATTTT
TRBV5-1	.	.	TRBJ2-1	CASTEANTYNEQFF	TGCGCCAGCACCGAGGCCAATACCTACAATGAGCAGTTCTTC
TRBV30	.	TRBD2	TRBJ2-7	CAWSVGLREGEQYF	TGTGCCTGGAGTGTAGGTCTCAGGGAGGGCGAGCAGTACTTC
TRBV5-6	.	.	TRBJ1-1	CASSFSGRRMNTEAFF	TGTGCCAGCAGCTTCTCTGGACGGCGAATGAACACTGAAGCTTTCTTT
TRBV2	.	.	TRBJ2-5	CASSEIQAETQYF	TGTGCCAGCAGTGAAATCCAGGCGGAGACCCAGTACTTC
TRBV30	.	.	TRBJ2-2	CAWSVLGRRTGELFF	TGTGCCTGGAGTGTACTAGGGAGGAGGACCGGGGAGCTGTTTTTT
TRBV7-6	.	.	TRBJ1-3	CASSLGQTLYGNTIYF	TGTGCCAGCAGCCTAGGACAGACCCTCTATGGAAACACCATATATTTT
TRBV2	.	.	TRBJ2-5	CASSEQFLQETQYF	TGTGCCAGCAGTGAACAGTTTCTCCAAGAGACCCAGTACTTC
TRBV11-2	.	.	TRBJ2-7	CASSFLQDYSYEQYF	TGTGCCAGCAGCTTTCTGCAGGACTACTCCTACGAGCAGTACTTC
TRBV19	once	TRBD1	TRBJ1-5	CASSARSGQTRGFPQPQHF	TGTGCCAGTAGCGCCCGTTCGGGACAGACGAGGGGGTTTCCTCAGCCCCAGCATTTT
TRBV9	.	.	TRBJ2-7	CASSATGGDAMGEQYF	TGTGCCAGCAGCGCGACTGGCGGGGACGCAATGGGCGAGCAGTACTTC
TRBV18	.	.	TRBJ2-7	CASSPQTGSYEQYF	TGTGCCAGCTCACCACAGACAGGATCCTACGAGCAGTACTTC
TRBV4-2	.	.	TRBJ1-3	CASSQLTPIGSGNTIYF	TGTGCCAGCAGCCAACTGACACCTATCGGATCTGGAAACACCATATATTTT
TRBV18	.	.	TRBJ2-2	CASSPPGRITGELFF	TGTGCCAGCTCACCCCCGGGGCGGATCACCGGGGAGCTGTTTTTT
TRBV5-1	.	TRBD1	TRBJ1-5	CASSTGTGYQPQHF	TGCGCCAGCAGCACGGGGACAGGATATCAGCCCCAGCATTTT
TRBV21-1	.	.	TRBJ1-2	CASSPSGGTAKRNYGYTF	TGTGCCAGCAGCCCATCGGGAGGGACAGCCAAGCGTAACTATGGCTACACCTTC
TRBV11-1	once	TRBD1	TRBJ2-2	CASSARTGPTGELFF	TGTGCCAGCAGCGCCCGGACAGGGCCCACCGGGGAGCTGTTTTTT
TRBV7-9	.	TRBD1	TRBJ1-1	CASSQPPTGGISTDEAFF	TGTGCCAGCAGCCAGCCTCCGACAGGGGGGATATCGACTGATGAAGCTTTCTTT
TRBV7-8	.	.	TRBJ2-7	CASSLLRASIYEQYF	TGTGCCAGCAGCTTGCTCAGGGCCTCCATCTACGAGCAGTACTTC
TRBV6-4	.	TRBD1	TRBJ2-7	CASTNRGYEQYF	TGTGCCAGCACTAACAGGGGCTACGAGCAGTACTTC
TRBV7-9	.	.	TRBJ1-1	CASSLGSGPNTEAFF	TGTGCCAGCAGCTTAGGATCGGGGCCCAACACTGAAGCTTTCTTT
TRBV2	.	.	TRBJ2-1	CASVGRGPYNEQFF	TGTGCCAGCGTCGGCAGGGGCCCCTACAATGAGCAGTTCTTC
TRBV5-5	.	TRBD1	TRBJ1-1	CASSLRGPEYLNTEAFF	TGTGCCAGCAGCCTGAGGGGGCCTGAATACCTGAACACTGAAGCTTTCTTT
TRBV6-5	.	.	TRBJ1-6	CASSYSPHLGDSPLHF	TGTGCCAGCAGTTACTCGCCGCACCTAGGGGATTCACCCCTCCACTTT
TRBV18	.	.	TRBJ2-7	CASSPEGISYEQYF	TGTGCCAGCTCACCAGAGGGTATTTCCTACGAGCAGTACTTC
TRBV6-5	.	TRBD1	TRBJ1-1	CASSREGQGTFF	TGTGCCAGCAGCCGCGAGGGACAGGGGACTTTCTTT
TRBV11-2	.	TRBD1	TRBJ2-7	CASSLTGVTPYEQYF	TGTGCCAGCAGCCTCACAGGGGTAACCCCCTACGAGCAGTACTTC
TRBV19	.	.	TRBJ2-1	CASSISSTANEQFF	TGTGCCAGTAGTATTTCATCGACGGCTAATGAGCAGTTCTTC
TRBV18	.	.	TRBJ2-6	CASSPLASGANVLTF	TGTGCCAGCTCACCTCTCGCCTCTGGGGCCAACGTCCTGACTTTC
TRBV2	.	.	TRBJ2-7	CASSGVGGYEQYF	TGTGCCAGCAGTGGGGTCGGAGGCTACGAGCAGTACTTC
TRBV7-9	.	TRBD2	TRBJ2-1	CASSLAVSSYNEQFF	TGTGCCAGCAGTCTAGCGGTGAGCTCCTACAATGAGCAGTTCTTC
TRBV18	once	.	TRBJ1-2	CASSQGSERGTPNYGYTF	TGTGCCAGCTCACAAGGTTCGGAGCGGGGGACACCTAACTATGGCTACACCTTC
TRBV29-1	.	TRBD1	TRBJ1-2	CSVAGQRLDGYTF	TGCAGCGTCGCGGGACAGAGATTAGATGGCTACACCTTC
TRBV19	.	TRBD1	TRBJ1-5	CASSTGQGNQPQHF	TGTGCCAGTAGTACCGGACAGGGCAATCAGCCCCAGCATTTT